The 21 T cell receptor beta chains in this list originate from one sample, sequenced in a study of tumor-infiltrating lymphocytes in primary liver carcinoma. Constant-region priming of 500 to 550 ng total RNA yielded TCR beta cDNA. Each TCR beta library was derived from three nested multiplex PCR rounds that employed slightly modified ARM-PCR. With TRBV1-TRBV30 forward primers and a C-beta reverse primer, the first two PCR rounds were run for about 10 cycles each. TCRdb used MiXCR to reprocess the multiplex PCR reads, holding one entry per CDR3 protein. This repertoire shows tens of thousands of distinct CDR3 sequences, over 60% found once; its top ten account for around two fifths. RNA and DNA were co-extracted from approximately 20-30 mg of unsorted bulk tissue. The sample taken for sequencing was liver tumor tissue from sampling region 4. The subset is: tumor region T4, right-lateral pole. Source of these receptors: a man aged 40-49 years with primary liver carcinoma and hepatitis B virus infection.

Concerning this clonotype: This may be a read error: a much more frequent sequence differs by one nucleotide. J is TRBJ1-5 and V is TRBV24-1; a weak D match, TRBD1 (5 bases). This CDR3 contains 14 residues. Germline CDR1 and CDR2: KGHDR and SFDVKD. The CDR3 nucleotides are TGTACCACCAGTGATGCTGGACACGGACAGCCCCAGCATTTT. This sequence encodes CTTSDAGHGQPQHF.

As concerns this clonotype: A junction end diverges from the germline sequence, so it may reflect a read error. V usage is TRBV7-8 and J usage is TRBJ2-3, with TRBD2 as a possible D gene (5 bases). Germline V gives CDR1 SGHVS, CDR2 FQNEAQ. The CDR3 is 13 residues long. The CDR3 DNA sequence: TGTGCCAGCTGGAGGTTGGACGAGGATATGCAGTATTTT. Translating it yields CASWRLDEDMQYF.

This clonotype was seen at least ten times. The junction and the germline gene differ at one end; a read error may be behind it. The genes are TRBV5-1 and TRBJ2-7; possibly TRBD2 for D (5 bases). Germline V gene sequence: CDR1 SGHRS, CDR2 YFSETQ. This CDR3 has 13 residues. The CDR3 sequence is CASREPTSYEQYF. CDR3 coding DNA: TGCGCCAGCAGGGAACCTACTAGTTACGAGCAGTATTTC.

About this clonotype itself: A single base separates this from a much larger clone, so it may be a read error. V and J are TRBV20-1 and TRBJ2-5; tentatively, D is TRBD1 (6 bases). The germline CDR1 and CDR2 sequences are DFQATT and SNEGSKA (reference sequence). This CDR3 contains 12 residues. The CDR3 here is CSARPGAETQCF. The CDR3 coding sequence is TGCAGTGCTCGTCCAGGGGCCGAGACCCAGTGCTTC.

In regard to this clonotype: The germline gene is not matched at one end of the junction; a read error may be the cause. V usage is TRBV5-1 and J usage is TRBJ2-3; weak D call: TRBD2 (6 bases). Germline loops: CDR1 SGHRS, CDR2 YFSETQ. There are 17 residues in the CDR3. The CDR3 DNA sequence: TGCGCCAGCAGCTTGCCAGGGAGGATCGACGGCACAGATACGCACTATTTT. Its translation is CASSLPGRIDGTDTHYF.

Worth noting for this clonotype: A read error may account for a junction end that differs from germline. The rearrangement joins TRBV10-1 to TRBJ2-3, with a weak D call TRBD1 (5 bases). Germline V lookup: CDR1 WNHNN, CDR2 SYGVQD (reference sequence). The length of the CDR3 is 16 residues. CDR3 DNA: TGCGCCAGCAATGTCCCACCCCCCACAACGACAGATACGCGGTATTTT. Amino acids: CASNVPPPTTTDTRYF.

In regard to this clonotype: At one boundary the junction diverges from the germline segment, which might be a read error. The V call is TRBV30, the J call TRBJ2-5; unclear D gene. This CDR3 is 14 amino acids long. Germline values: CDR1 GTSNPN, CDR2 SVGIG (reference sequence). As DNA, the CDR3 is TGTGCCTGCTTAGAGTGCGATTCTCAAGAGACCCGGTACTTC. It yields the protein CACLECDSQETRYF.

Points on this clonotype: The junction differs from germline at one of its ends, possibly a read error. The chain combines TRBV14 with TRBJ2-3, with 9 nucleotides matching TRBD2. The CDR3 is made up of 21 amino acids. Looked up from germline, CDR1 is SGHDN and CDR2 is FVKESK. CDR3 DNA sequence: TGTGGCAGCAGCCGAGTTACCTGGGGGACTAGCCGTACCTTGTTCTCAGATACGCAGTATTTT. It translates to CGSSRVTWGTSRTLFSDTQYF.

A remark on this clonotype: One end of the junction does not line up with germline, which may come from a read error. The rearrangement links TRBV5-6 to TRBJ1-2; 7 nucleotides agree with TRBD1. The V gene's germline CDR1 is SGHDT and CDR2 YYEEEE. The CDR3 is 12 residues long. CDR3 loop: CASNPTGQGYAF. DNA for the CDR3: TGTGCCAGCAACCCGACAGGGCAAGGCTACGCCTTC.

This clonotype was recorded only once. The junction shows a germline mismatch at one end, possibly a read error. The V gene is TRBV11-1, the J gene TRBJ2-4; TRBD2 aligns across 13 bases. The CDR3 is 17 amino acids. Germline assignment: CDR1 SGHAT and CDR2 FQDESV (reference sequence). DNA of the CDR3: TGTGCCATCAGCTTTCCCGGGACTAGCGGGACCAAAAACGTTCAGCACTTC. Translated: CAISFPGTSGTKNVQHF.

The rearrangement joins TRBV12-3 or TRBV12-4 to TRBJ1-2, with a possible D match to TRBD1 (5 bases). Trimming left V 9 bases short and J 2 bases short, with 19 bases between. CDR3 length: 15 amino acids. The CDR3 spells CASSPDISLNYGYTF. Written as DNA, the CDR3 is TGTGCCAGTAGTCCGGACATCTCCCTAAACTATGGCTACACCTTC.

Concerning this clonotype itself: One end of the junction fails to match germline, which may point to a read error. The chain couples TRBV4-1 to TRBJ2-3; D possibly matches TRBD1 or TRBD2 (5 bases each). The CDR3 has 13 amino acids. Germline V gene lookup returns CDR1 MGHRA and CDR2 YSYEKL. CDR3 sequence (DNA): TGCGCCAGCAGCCAAGAATACCAGGTGGGACCCCATTTT. This encodes CASSQEYQVGPHF.

With regard to this clonotype: At one end the junction does not follow the germline gene, possibly because of a read error. The chain employs TRBV11-2 and TRBJ2-7; D is uncertain. The CDR3 spans 17 residues. Germline-derived CDR1 and CDR2 are SGHAT and FQNNGV. The DNA for the CDR3 is TGTGCCAGCAGCTTTGGGCGCGACATAATAGTCTCCTACGAGCAGTGTTTC. It translates to CASSFGRDIIVSYEQCF.

This clonotype has a handful of counts. A much bigger clone sits one base away, suggesting this may be a read error. The chain combines TRBV6-6 with TRBJ2-7; D remains ambiguous. The CDR3 loop spans 12 amino acids. Germline V gene lookup returns CDR1 MNHNY and CDR2 SVGAGI (reference sequence). Trimming left V 5 bases short and J 9 bases short, with 14 bases between. CDR3 protein: CASSGRVGGQYF. In nucleotides, the CDR3 is TGTGCCAGCAGTGGTAGGGTCGGCGGGCAGTACTTC.

As regards this clonotype: One junction end does not reproduce the germline sequence, and a read error may be involved. The chain carries TRBV28 and TRBJ2-2; D possibly corresponds to TRBD2 (6 bases). The CDR3 loop spans 16 amino acids. CDR1 MDHEN and CDR2 SYDVKM come from the germline V gene. CDR3 amino acids: CVSSRTSTGVTGEQFF. For the CDR3, the DNA is TGTGTCAGCAGTCGCACTAGCACGGGGGTCACCGGGGAGCAGTTTTTT.

V is TRBV29-1 and J is TRBJ1-1; D might be TRBD1 (5 bases). V was cut by 4 bases and J by 2 bases, with 17 bases left in between. The germline V gene has CDR1 SQVTM and CDR2 ANQGSEA. The CDR3 covers 15 residues. CDR3 bases: TGCAGCGTTGCCCCAGGTTGGGGGATAAACACTGAAGCTTTCTTT. Its translation: CSVAPGWGINTEAFF. The whole variable domain, remainder taken from reference TRBV29-1 and TRBJ1-1, is SAVISQKPSRDICQRGTSLTIQCQVDSQVTMMFWYRQQPGQSLTLIATANQGSEATYESGFVIDKFPISRPNLTFSTLTVSNMSPEDSSIYLCSVAPGWGINTEAFFGQGTRLTVV.

A word on this clonotype: The junction departs from the called germline gene at one end, perhaps through a read error. The chain has TRBV6-6 and TRBJ2-2; D is perhaps TRBD1 (5 bases). CDR3 length: 17 amino acids. Germline V CDR1 and CDR2: MNHNY, SVGAGI (reference sequence). The CDR3, as DNA: TGTACCAGCACCCCAAGAGGTTGGGTTACGGACATGAGGGAGCTGTTTTTT. Its protein is CTSTPRGWVTDMRELFF.

On this clonotype itself: A much larger clone differs by one base, so this may be a read error. The V gene is TRBV5-1, the J gene TRBJ2-7, with D possibly called TRBD1 or TRBD2 (5 bases each). The V gene's germline CDR1 is SGHRS and CDR2 YFSETQ. CDR3 length equals 15 residues. The CDR3 DNA sequence: TGCGCCAGCAGAGACCCGGGACGTTCAAACTACGGGCAGTACTTC. Protein product: CASRDPGRSNYGQYF.

Turning to this clonotype: This may come from a read error, since a much larger clone is one base off. CDR3 sequence: CVSSWGASGSSYNEQFF. In DNA, the CDR3 is TGTGTCAGCAGTTGGGGGGCTAGCGGTAGCTCCTACAATGAGCAGTTCTTC. The rearrangement links TRBV28 to TRBJ2-1; perhaps TRBD2 as D (7 bases). The CDR3 is 17 residues long. In germline, CDR1 is MDHEN, CDR2 SYDVKM.

This chain links TRBV6-1 with TRBJ2-2, with TRBD2 as a possible D gene (5 bases). Germline CDR1 and CDR2: MNHNS and SASEGT. Trimming left V 2 bases short and J 0 bases short, with 16 bases between. This CDR3 has 18 amino acids. The CDR3 region is CASSETLLWGANTGELFF. CDR3 bases: TGTGCCAGCAGTGAAACGCTTCTATGGGGAGCGAACACCGGGGAGCTGTTTTTT.

There are a few counts of this clonotype. The V gene is TRBV9, the J gene TRBJ2-5; D call uncertain. Germline CDR1 reads SGDLS; CDR2 reads YYNGEE. The CDR3 extends over 14 amino acids. The ends were cut back, 0 bases at V and 0 bases at J, with 6 bases in the middle. For the CDR3, the DNA is TGTGCCAGCAGCGTAGGAATACACCAAGAGACCCAGTACTTC. Its protein is CASSVGIHQETQYF.